The sequence of this T cell receptor (beta chain) was determined in a study of cytomegalovirus exposure and HLA in healthy donors (dated by TCRdb to between 2016 and 2019). General notes on the study: According to a later analysis, the 120 or so validation repertoires were produced on the same platform as the roughly 600 repertoires of the first cohort. The study aimed to test whether signatures of past pathogen exposure could be identified by cataloging public T cell receptors. To predict cytomegalovirus infection status, the study combined high-throughput TCR immunosequencing, statistical association of individual TCRs with disease status, and machine learning. A separate validation cohort of roughly 110 different subjects was used in addition to the approximately 700-subject first cohort. Broader findings and caveats from the paper: In both the original and validation cohorts, the classifier was reported to diagnose cytomegalovirus status with high specificity and sensitivity. The authors suggested that the approach could potentially be generalized to other disease states and immunological phenotypes. The study listed 150 to 200 TCR beta chains as associated with cytomegalovirus. While some public TCRs were present in many individuals, most TCR sequences turned up only very rarely across donors. In a later analysis, TCRs clustered in the first cohort were found to also tend to co-occur in the 120 or so validation repertoires, with 90% to 95% of cluster scores above 0. All 130 or so repertoires were used to score co-occurrence in the validation cohort in a later analysis, because that analysis had no HLA typing for the cohort. A few of the identified cytomegalovirus-associated TCR beta chains were confirmed in vitro to be specific for cytomegalovirus antigens.

The donors were included in the validation cohort of some 120 subjects, a group kept apart from the approximately 700-subject first cohort. Library preparation was by the immunoSEQ multiplex PCR assay. The study's processing was this. A statistical classification framework was built for diagnosing cytomegalovirus status from the catalog of TCR beta chain sequences. This is the immuneACCESS table as TCRdb keeps it, with only in-frame sequences that have V and J called. A part of the clones is gone; compared with another copy, unresolved V genes explain less than half, and the rest is unexplained. The DNA gave D and trimming, while V, J and clone size come from that table. This sample lists some 250,000 clones; around 91% were detected once. Of the sample, roughly 0.38% is held by the ten largest clones. About this clone itself: This receptor's antigen is unknown. Base qualities are not provided; no much larger clone lies one nucleotide away.

Sequenced input: PBMCs. This TCR came from a woman in her late teens or twenties in good health and CMV-seronegative.

The CDR3 loop reads CASSLVGARTEAFF. The DNA sequence reads TGTGCCAGCAGCTTAGTGGGGGCGCGTACTGAAGCTTTCTTT. The chain joins TRBV7-9 to TRBJ1-1; the D segment could be TRBD1, given 6 matching bases. Counted from cysteine to phenylalanine, this CDR3 has 14 amino acids. Only CDR3 DNA remains: 42 bases, in frame from the first base. The junction carries 11 bases between V and J, which are trimmed by 1 base and 5 bases respectively. From a lookup of the germline V gene (reference sequence), CDR1 and CDR2 are SEHNR and FQNEAQ.